This T cell receptor (beta chain) was sequenced for a study of blood T cell repertoires in COVID-19. Study as a whole: Some COVID-19 samples were acute and others convalescent; all came from the United States, Italy and Spain.

Germline V gives CDR1 SGHTS, CDR2 YDEGEE. The CDR3 consists of 15 residues. With 4 bases clipped from V and 5 bases from J, the junction kept 9 bases outside the gene matches. This table comes from immunoSEQ multiplex PCR, and its TCRdb copy is limited to in-frame clones, with some not included. The sample lists 310,000 or so clones, around 90% occurring once. The receptor comes from an older man with acute or convalescent COVID-19. The chain carries TRBV5-8 and TRBJ2-1; TRBD1 aligns across 7 bases. Input material: peripheral blood. The CDR3 region is CASSPRQGFDNEQFF. The CDR3 nucleotides are TGTGCCAGCAGCCCGCGACAGGGTTTCGACAATGAGCAGTTCTTC.